This T cell receptor beta chain is from a study of shared clonotypes between healthy human individuals. Germline CDR1 reads SNHLY; CDR2 reads FYNNEI. The CDR3 has 14 residues. Unmatched junction bases numbered 3, after V lost 5 bases and J lost 1 base. The donor population consisted of healthy HIV-negative adults with no recent acute infections or vaccinations. The data were produced by immunoSEQ multiplex PCR, yet TCRdb's version contains in-frame clones alone and is incomplete. The data show about 730,000 clones, with roughly two thirds seen just once and less than 2% held by the top ten. The study, taken as a whole, reports: The naive CD4 repertoires of a few donors were compared, and 5% to 6.5% of clonotypes were shared. Although depth was large, rarefaction showed that sequencing of the sorted subsets was incomplete. Only blood samples were collected, and tissue repertoires likely differ.

This clone has only one observation. As yet, its antigen is unknown. The sequenced sample consisted of memory CD4+ T cells sorted from blood. Subset noted: CD45RA-negative fraction. The chain has TRBV2 and TRBJ1-2; the match to TRBD1 covers 8 bases. This TCR was recovered from a woman aged 30 to 39 in good health. In DNA, the CDR3 is TGTGCCAGCAGTAACAGGGGGGATAACTATGGCTACACCTTC. It translates to CASSNRGDNYGYTF. The full variable domain, rest sourced from reference TRBV2 and TRBJ1-2, is EPEVTQTPSHQVTQMGQEVILRCVPISNHLYFYWYRQILGQKVEFLVSFYNNEISEKSEIFDDQFSVERPDGSNFTLKIRSTKLEDSAMYFCASSNRGDNYGYTFGSGTRLTVV.